A single T cell receptor (beta chain) is shown here with its context. These data belong to a study of blood T cell repertoires in COVID-19. Sequencing used immunoSEQ multiplex PCR; TCRdb keeps in-frame clones, though not all of them. The sample includes 83,000 or so clones, about four fifths of them seen just once. Germline V CDR1 and CDR2: SGHRS, YFSETQ. The CDR3 runs 13 residues. V was pared by 3 bases and J by 4 bases, with 8 bases between. The receptor's source is an elderly woman with acute or convalescent COVID-19. The rearrangement links TRBV5-1 to TRBJ2-1, with D possibly matching TRBD1 (5 bases). Sequencing was done on a sample of peripheral blood. CDR3 sequence (DNA): TGCGCCAGCAGCTCCGACAGTTACAATGAGCAGTTCTTC. The encoded protein is CASSSDSYNEQFF.